The rows below give T cell receptor beta chains drawn from one sample of a study of T cell responses to AZD1222 COVID-19 vaccine. Data came from immunoSEQ multiplex PCR; TCRdb stores just in-frame clones and leaves some out. The sample carries about 200,000 clones, about 92% recorded once. The specimen was peripheral blood, collected 28 days after the second dose of the MenACWY control vaccine. The origin of the receptors is an adult who received the MenACWY meningococcal vaccine as a control. Each CDR3 is given with its conserved first and last residue. Each record gives: clone size, V gene, J gene, CDR3 protein. Where a row states a size, it is once, few, many or the class of an expanded clone; other rows omit it.

.	TRBV6-5	TRBJ1-4	CATEAGRGGKLFF
once	TRBV25-1	TRBJ1-2	CASSEYPGPGEGYGYTF
.	TRBV5-5	TRBJ2-7	CASSPVLAIYEQYF
.	TRBV7-3	TRBJ1-1	CASSLTDTGGLEAFF
.	TRBV4-1	TRBJ1-1	CASSRSDWNTEAFF
.	TRBV28	TRBJ1-6	CASSFDGNSPLHF
.	TRBV30	TRBJ1-4	CAWSRGPPNEKLFF
.	TRBV10-1	TRBJ1-2	CASSKDRAYGYTF
.	TRBV28	TRBJ2-1	CASGRGRGYNEQFF
.	TRBV6-5	TRBJ2-7	CASSYRTDEQYF
.	TRBV5-1	TRBJ2-5	CASSLGVAGGPEETQYF
.	TRBV5-6	TRBJ2-2	CASSFFPGTNTGELFF
.	TRBV28	TRBJ2-5	CASSSNRGRRQIEETQYF
few	TRBV4-3	TRBJ2-2	CASSPAPGQGGTGELFF
.	TRBV11-2	TRBJ1-1	CASSLGKQGGAFF
.	TRBV19	TRBJ1-5	CASSLPGANQPQHF
.	TRBV6-5	TRBJ1-5	CASIGAGSDQPQHF
.	TRBV29-1	TRBJ1-1	CSVAGPGVGTEAFF
.	TRBV3-1/TRBV3-2	TRBJ2-7	CASSFSGRSAREQYF
.	TRBV12-3/TRBV12-4	TRBJ2-4	CASSLGGNIQYF
once	TRBV5-1	TRBJ1-2	CASRQGADVGTNYGYTF
.	TRBV9	TRBJ1-2	CASSVESSSGGYTF
.	TRBV28	TRBJ2-2	CASSFSTGSTGELFF
.	TRBV28	TRBJ1-4	CASTRGPEKLFF
.	TRBV10-3	TRBJ1-5	CAISEYSDSNQPQHF
few	TRBV19	TRBJ2-1	CASSKLAGGVGEQFF
.	TRBV3-1/TRBV3-2	TRBJ1-1	CASSQPDREAFF
.	TRBV19	TRBJ1-2	CASSPQGRLYGYTF
.	TRBV19	TRBJ1-3	CASSRQGSGNTIYF
.	TRBV6-2/TRBV6-3	TRBJ2-3	CASSQGTDTQYF
.	TRBV4-1	TRBJ1-2	CASSQVQGDYGYTF
.	TRBV7-2	TRBJ1-2	CASSLGGIDGYTF